The clone carrying this T cell receptor beta chain ranks as medium-sized. Thyroid surgery was performed in patients who had received no treatment beforehand. This entry belongs to a study of metastatic and nonmetastatic thyroid tumors. The germline gives CDR1 DFQATT, CDR2 SNEGSKA (reference sequence). The CDR3 runs 17 residues. V lost 3 bases and J 4 bases, leaving 24 bases between the germline ends. TCRdb reassembled clones from the PCR reads with MiXCR. Here the sample spans around 25,000 clones, 25% to 30% being singletons. This sequence joins TRBV20-1 and TRBJ1-2; a weak D match, TRBD1 (6 bases). This TCR was sampled from a female donor with papillary thyroid cancer or a benign thyroid nodule (not recorded which). Some clones in this sample may be carry-over from other donors' samples. Sequences were obtained from blood. The CDR3 reads CSASPLFVVGQTYGYTF. The CDR3 DNA is TGCAGTGCTAGTCCCCTGTTTGTCGTAGGACAGACCTATGGCTACACCTTC.